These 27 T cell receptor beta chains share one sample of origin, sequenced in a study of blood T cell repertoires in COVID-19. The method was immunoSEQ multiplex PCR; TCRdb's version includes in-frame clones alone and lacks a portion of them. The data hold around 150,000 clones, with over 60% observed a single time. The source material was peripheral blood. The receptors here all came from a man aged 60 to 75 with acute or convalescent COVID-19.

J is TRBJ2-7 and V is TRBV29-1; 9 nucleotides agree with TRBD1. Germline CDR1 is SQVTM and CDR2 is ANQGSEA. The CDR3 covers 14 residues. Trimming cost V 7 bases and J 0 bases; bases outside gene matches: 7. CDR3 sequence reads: CSAARDRASYEQYF. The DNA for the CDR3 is TGCAGCGCCGCCAGGGACAGGGCCTCCTACGAGCAGTACTTC.

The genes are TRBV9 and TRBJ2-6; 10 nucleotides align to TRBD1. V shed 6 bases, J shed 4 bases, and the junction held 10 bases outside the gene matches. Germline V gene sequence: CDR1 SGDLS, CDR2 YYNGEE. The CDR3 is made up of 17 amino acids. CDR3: CASNPGQGTPGANVLTF. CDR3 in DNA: TGTGCCAGCAACCCGGGACAGGGGACCCCCGGGGCCAACGTCCTGACTTTC.

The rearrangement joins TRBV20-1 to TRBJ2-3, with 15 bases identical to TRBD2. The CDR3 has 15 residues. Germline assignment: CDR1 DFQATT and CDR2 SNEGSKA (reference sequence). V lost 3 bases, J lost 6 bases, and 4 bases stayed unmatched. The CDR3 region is CSASVGTSGGDTQYF. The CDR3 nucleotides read TGCAGTGCTAGTGTAGGGACTAGCGGGGGGGATACGCAGTATTTT.

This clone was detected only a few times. Written as DNA, the CDR3 is TGTGCCAGCAGCTTTCCTAGCGGGGGGGCGACAGATACGCAGTATTTT. This translates into CASSFPSGGATDTQYF. V usage is TRBV13 and J usage is TRBJ2-3; 12 bases match TRBD2. Germline V CDR1 and CDR2: PRHDT, FYEKMQ (reference sequence). CDR3 length equals 16 residues. Trimming cost V 3 bases and J 3 bases; bases outside gene matches: 4.

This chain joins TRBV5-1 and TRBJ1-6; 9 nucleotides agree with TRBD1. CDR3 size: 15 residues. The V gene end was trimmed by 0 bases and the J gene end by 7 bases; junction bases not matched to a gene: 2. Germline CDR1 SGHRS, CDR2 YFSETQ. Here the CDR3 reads CASSLETGGNSPLHF. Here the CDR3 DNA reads TGCGCCAGCAGCTTGGAAACAGGGGGCAATTCACCCCTCCACTTT.

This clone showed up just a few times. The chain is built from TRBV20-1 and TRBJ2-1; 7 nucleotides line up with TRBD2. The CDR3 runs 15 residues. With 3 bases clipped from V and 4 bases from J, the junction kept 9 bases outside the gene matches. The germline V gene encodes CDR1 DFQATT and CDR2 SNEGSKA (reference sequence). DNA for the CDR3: TGCAGTGCTAGTCTCGGACTAGTCGGTTACAATGAGCAGTTCTTC. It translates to CSASLGLVGYNEQFF.

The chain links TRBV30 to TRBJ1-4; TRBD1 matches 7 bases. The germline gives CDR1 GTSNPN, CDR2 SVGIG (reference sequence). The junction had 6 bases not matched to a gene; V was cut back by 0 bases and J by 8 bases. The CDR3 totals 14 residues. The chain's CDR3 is CAWSVTGVGEKLFF. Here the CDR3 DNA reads TGTGCCTGGAGTGTTACAGGGGTTGGGGAAAAACTGTTTTTT.

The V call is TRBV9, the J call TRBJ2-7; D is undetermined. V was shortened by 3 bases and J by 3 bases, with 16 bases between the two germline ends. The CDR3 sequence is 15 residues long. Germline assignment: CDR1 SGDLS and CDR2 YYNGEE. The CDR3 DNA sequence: TGTGCCAGCAGCGCCCGACATCCTTGCCTCTACGAGCAGTACTTC. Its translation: CASSARHPCLYEQYF.

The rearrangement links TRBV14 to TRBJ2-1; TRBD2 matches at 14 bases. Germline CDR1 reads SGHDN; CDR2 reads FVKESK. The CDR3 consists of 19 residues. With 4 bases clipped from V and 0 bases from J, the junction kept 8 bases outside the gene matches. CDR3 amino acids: CASSLGLAGGSSSYNEQFF. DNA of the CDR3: TGTGCCAGCAGCCTTGGACTAGCGGGGGGTTCTAGCTCCTACAATGAGCAGTTCTTC. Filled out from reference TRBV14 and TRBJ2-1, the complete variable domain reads EAGVTQFPSHSVIEKGQTVTLRCDPISGHDNLYWYRRVMGKEIKFLLHFVKESKQDESGMPNNRFLAERTGGTYSTLKVQPAELEDSGVYFCASSLGLAGGSSSYNEQFFGPGTRLTVL.

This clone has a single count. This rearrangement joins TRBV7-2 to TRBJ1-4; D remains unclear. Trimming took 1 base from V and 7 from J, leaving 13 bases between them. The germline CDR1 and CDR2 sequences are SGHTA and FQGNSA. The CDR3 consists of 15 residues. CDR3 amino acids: CASSLEQYSSEKLFF. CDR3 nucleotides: TGTGCCAGCAGCTTAGAACAGTACAGTAGTGAAAAACTGTTTTTT.

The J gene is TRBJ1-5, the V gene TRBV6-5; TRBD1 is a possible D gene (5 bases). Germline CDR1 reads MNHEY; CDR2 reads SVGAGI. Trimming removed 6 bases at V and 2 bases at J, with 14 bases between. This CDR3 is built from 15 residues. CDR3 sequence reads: CASSWGDDGNQPQHF. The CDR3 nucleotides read TGTGCCAGCAGCTGGGGGGATGATGGCAATCAGCCCCAGCATTTT.

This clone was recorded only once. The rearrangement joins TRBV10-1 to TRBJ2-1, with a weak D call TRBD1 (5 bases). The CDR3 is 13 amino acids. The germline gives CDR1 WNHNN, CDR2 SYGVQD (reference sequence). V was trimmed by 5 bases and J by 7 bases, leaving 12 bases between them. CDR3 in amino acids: CASSHNQGNEQFF. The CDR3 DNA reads TGCGCCAGCAGTCATAACCAGGGAAATGAGCAGTTCTTC.

The CDR3 reads CASSGRGGQEYNEQFF. Written as DNA, the CDR3 is TGTGCCAGCAGCGGGAGGGGTGGACAGGAGTACAATGAGCAGTTCTTC. The chain couples TRBV9 to TRBJ2-1; weak D call: TRBD1 (7 bases). This CDR3 comprises 16 residues. Per germline, CDR1 SGDLS and CDR2 YYNGEE. Trimming took 3 bases from V and 4 from J, leaving 17 bases between them.

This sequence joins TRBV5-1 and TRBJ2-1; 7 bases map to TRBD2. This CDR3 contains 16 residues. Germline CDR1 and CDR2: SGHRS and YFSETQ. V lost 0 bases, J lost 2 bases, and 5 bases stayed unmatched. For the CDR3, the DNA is TGCGCCAGCAGCTTGGAAGGCGGGGGACCCTACAATGAGCAGTTCTTC. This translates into CASSLEGGGPYNEQFF.

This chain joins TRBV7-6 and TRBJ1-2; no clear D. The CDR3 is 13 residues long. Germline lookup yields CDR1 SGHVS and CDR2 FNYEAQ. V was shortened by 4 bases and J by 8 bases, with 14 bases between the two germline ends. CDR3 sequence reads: CASSSISGGGYTF. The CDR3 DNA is TGTGCCAGCAGCTCGATTTCAGGTGGCGGCTACACCTTC.

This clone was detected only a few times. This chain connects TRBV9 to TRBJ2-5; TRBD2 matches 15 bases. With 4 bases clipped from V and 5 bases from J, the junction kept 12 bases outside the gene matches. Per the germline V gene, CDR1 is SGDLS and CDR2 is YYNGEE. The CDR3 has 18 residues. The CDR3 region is CASSLGLAGGPTVETQYF. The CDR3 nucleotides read TGTGCCAGCAGCCTCGGACTAGCGGGGGGGCCGACGGTTGAGACCCAGTACTTC.

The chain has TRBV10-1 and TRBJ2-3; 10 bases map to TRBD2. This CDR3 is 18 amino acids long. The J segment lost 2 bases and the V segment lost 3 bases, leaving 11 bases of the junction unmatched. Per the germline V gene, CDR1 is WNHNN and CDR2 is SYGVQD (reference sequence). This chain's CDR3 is CASSEVAGGSSPTDTQYF. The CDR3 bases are TGCGCCAGCAGTGAAGTAGCGGGGGGATCCTCCCCCACAGATACGCAGTATTTT.

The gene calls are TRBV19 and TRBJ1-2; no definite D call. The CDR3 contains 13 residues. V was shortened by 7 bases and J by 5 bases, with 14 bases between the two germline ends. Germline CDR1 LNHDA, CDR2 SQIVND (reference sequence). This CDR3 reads CASKSKERYGYTF. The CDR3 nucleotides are TGTGCCAGTAAGTCGAAGGAGAGGTATGGCTACACCTTC.

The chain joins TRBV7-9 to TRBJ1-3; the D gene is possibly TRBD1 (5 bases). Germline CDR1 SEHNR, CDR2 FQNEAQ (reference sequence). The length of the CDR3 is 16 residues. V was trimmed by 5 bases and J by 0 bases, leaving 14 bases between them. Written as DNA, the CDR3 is TGTGCCAGCAGCCTACAGGCTCTGACCTCTGGAAACACCATATATTTT. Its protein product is CASSLQALTSGNTIYF.

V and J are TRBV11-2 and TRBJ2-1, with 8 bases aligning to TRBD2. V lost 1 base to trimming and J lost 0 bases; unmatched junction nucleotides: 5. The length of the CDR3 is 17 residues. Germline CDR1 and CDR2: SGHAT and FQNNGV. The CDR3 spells CASSLGRSGSSYNEQFF. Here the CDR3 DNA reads TGTGCCAGCAGCTTAGGGAGAAGCGGGAGCTCCTACAATGAGCAGTTCTTC.

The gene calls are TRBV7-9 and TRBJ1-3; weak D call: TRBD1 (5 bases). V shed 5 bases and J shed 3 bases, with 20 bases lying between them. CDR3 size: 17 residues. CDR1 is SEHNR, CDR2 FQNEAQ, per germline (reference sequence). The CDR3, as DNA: TGTGCCAGCAGCGGAGGGCCGAGGCGGAGGGGTGGAAACACCATATATTTT. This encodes CASSGGPRRRGGNTIYF.

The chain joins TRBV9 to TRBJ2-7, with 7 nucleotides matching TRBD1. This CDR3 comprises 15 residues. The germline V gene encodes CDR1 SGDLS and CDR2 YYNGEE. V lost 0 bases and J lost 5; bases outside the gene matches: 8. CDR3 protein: CASSVGGLTGDEQYF. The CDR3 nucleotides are TGTGCCAGCAGCGTAGGGGGCCTCACAGGGGACGAGCAGTACTTC.

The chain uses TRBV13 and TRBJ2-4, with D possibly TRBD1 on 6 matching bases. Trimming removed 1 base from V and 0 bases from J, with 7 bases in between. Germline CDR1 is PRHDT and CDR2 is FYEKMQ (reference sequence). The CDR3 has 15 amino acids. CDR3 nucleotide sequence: TGTGCCAGCAGCTTAGTGGACAGAGCCAAAAACATTCAGTACTTC. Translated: CASSLVDRAKNIQYF.

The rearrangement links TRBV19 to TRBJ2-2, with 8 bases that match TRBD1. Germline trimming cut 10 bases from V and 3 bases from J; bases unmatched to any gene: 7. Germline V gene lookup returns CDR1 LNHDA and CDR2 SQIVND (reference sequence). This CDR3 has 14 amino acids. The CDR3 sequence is CATSSDRDTGELFF. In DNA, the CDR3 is TGTGCCACCTCCTCGGACAGGGACACCGGGGAGCTGTTTTTT.

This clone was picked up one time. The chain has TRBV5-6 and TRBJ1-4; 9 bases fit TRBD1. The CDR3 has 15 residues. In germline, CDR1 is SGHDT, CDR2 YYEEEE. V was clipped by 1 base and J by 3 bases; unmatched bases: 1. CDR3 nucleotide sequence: TGTGCCAGCAGCTTGAGGACAGGGGCTAATGAAAAACTGTTTTTT. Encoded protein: CASSLRTGANEKLFF.

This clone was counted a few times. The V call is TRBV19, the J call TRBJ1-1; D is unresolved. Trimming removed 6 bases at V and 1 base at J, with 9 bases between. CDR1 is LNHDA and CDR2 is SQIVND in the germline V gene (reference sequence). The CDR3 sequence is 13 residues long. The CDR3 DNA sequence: TGTGCCAGTAGAGGACTTAAGAACACTGAAGCTTTCTTT. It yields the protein CASRGLKNTEAFF.

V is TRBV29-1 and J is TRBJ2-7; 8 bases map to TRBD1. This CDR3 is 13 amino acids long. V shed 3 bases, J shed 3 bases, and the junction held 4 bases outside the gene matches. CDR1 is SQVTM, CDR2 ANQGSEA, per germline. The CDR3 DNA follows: TGCAGCGTTGAGGGGACAGGTCGCTACGAGCAGTACTTC. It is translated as CSVEGTGRYEQYF.